The 26 T cell receptor beta chains given below trace back to one sample, sequenced in a study of T cell responses to AZD1222 COVID-19 vaccine. TCRdb's copy holds only in-frame clones and misses some; the assay was immunoSEQ multiplex PCR. The sample includes over 130,000 clones. The sample comprised peripheral blood. The receptors shown here come from an adult in good health.

V gene TRBV6-1 combines with J gene TRBJ1-1, with 9 bases matching TRBD1. V dropped 0 bases and J dropped 1; count of bases not matched to a gene: 3. CDR1 MNHNS and CDR2 SASEGT come from the germline V gene. The CDR3 sequence is 16 residues long. CDR3 nucleotide sequence: TGTGCCAGCAGTGAAGCGAGGGGACAGGGGAACACTGAAGCTTTCTTT. Its protein is CASSEARGQGNTEAFF.

The rearrangement joins TRBV28 to TRBJ2-7; TRBD1 matches 8 bases. The V gene end was trimmed by 8 bases and the J gene end by 13 bases; junction bases not matched to a gene: 10. Germline CDR1 MDHEN, CDR2 SYDVKM. The CDR3 loop spans 11 amino acids. CDR3 amino acids: CASGQGRGEYF. The CDR3 DNA reads TGTGCCAGCGGACAGGGACGAGGAGAATACTTC.

The chain has TRBV5-5 and TRBJ2-2; TRBD1 matches at 11 bases. Trimming removed 4 bases from V and 9 bases from J; junction bases left unmatched: 11. This CDR3 has 16 residues. CDR1 and CDR2 from the germline V gene are SGHKS and YYEKEE (reference sequence). CDR3: CASSLRDRGSFRELFF. The CDR3 DNA sequence: TGTGCCAGCAGCCTCCGGGACAGGGGGTCGTTCAGGGAGCTGTTTTTT.

V gene TRBV10-3 combines with J gene TRBJ1-1, with 9 bases aligning to TRBD1. V was pared by 6 bases and J by 0 bases, with 2 bases of the junction left unmatched. Germline V lookup: CDR1 ENHRY, CDR2 SYGVKD. This CDR3 has 14 residues. Here the CDR3 DNA reads TGTGCCATCAGCGGACAGGGGTTGAACACTGAAGCTTTCTTT. It translates to CAISGQGLNTEAFF.

V usage is TRBV15 and J usage is TRBJ1-1; 7 bases agree with TRBD1. The CDR3 runs to 16 residues. From germline, CDR1 is LNHNV and CDR2 YYDKDF (reference sequence). V lost 0 bases, J lost 4 bases, and 8 bases stayed unmatched. In DNA, the CDR3 is TGTGCCACCAGCAGAGACCAGGGGGAGATTAGCACTGAAGCTTTCTTT. This translates into CATSRDQGEISTEAFF. The full variable domain, rest sourced from reference TRBV15 and TRBJ1-1, is DAMVIQNPRYQVTQFGKPVTLSCSQTLNHNVMYWYQQKSSQAPKLLFHYYDKDFNNEADTPDNFQSRRPNTSFCFLDIRSPGLGDTAMYLCATSRDQGEISTEAFFGQGTRLTVV.

V is TRBV28 and J is TRBJ1-4; 7 bases are a match to TRBD1. V shed 6 bases and J 8 bases; nucleotides not matched to a gene: 12. The CDR3 has 15 amino acids. Germline CDR1 is MDHEN and CDR2 is SYDVKM. CDR3 in amino acids: CASSVAQGRGEKLFF. CDR3 nucleotides: TGTGCCAGCAGCGTGGCACAGGGGCGGGGGGAAAAACTGTTTTTT.

V gene TRBV7-9 combines with J gene TRBJ1-1; no clear D. The CDR3 runs to 12 residues. Germline loops: CDR1 SEHNR, CDR2 FQNEAQ (reference sequence). Trimming pared 1 base from V and 8 bases from J, leaving 8 bases between. Here the CDR3 DNA reads TGTGCCAGCAGCTTAGATCCAGGAGAAGCTTTCTTT. Translation gives CASSLDPGEAFF.

V is TRBV27 and J is TRBJ1-2; D is uncertain. V was pared by 3 bases and J by 6 bases, with 14 bases between. The CDR3 length is 14 residues. Germline lookup yields CDR1 MNHEY and CDR2 SMNVEV (reference sequence). CDR3 region: CASSFINRVDGYTF. In DNA, the CDR3 is TGTGCCAGCAGTTTCATCAACCGGGTGGATGGCTACACCTTC.

The genes are TRBV7-8 and TRBJ2-1, with 10 bases matching TRBD1. Unmatched junction bases numbered 13, after V lost 3 bases and J lost 8 bases. Per germline, CDR1 SGHVS and CDR2 FQNEAQ. This CDR3 region has 17 residues. In DNA form, the CDR3 reads TGTGCCAGCAGCTTGAACACGGGGGGGGACAGGGGCGATGAGCAGTTCTTC. It is translated as CASSLNTGGDRGDEQFF.

The J gene is TRBJ1-2, the V gene TRBV19, with D possibly matching TRBD1 (5 bases). CDR1 is LNHDA, CDR2 SQIVND, per germline (reference sequence). V gave up 5 bases and J gave up 6 bases, with 25 bases separating them. This CDR3 has 17 amino acids. The chain's CDR3 is CASSPTLRGAINNGYTF. In DNA form, the CDR3 reads TGTGCCAGTAGTCCGACCCTCCGAGGGGCAATCAATAATGGCTACACCTTC.

As to this clone: Other DNA variants within this sample encode the same CDR3. This chain uses TRBV7-2 with TRBJ1-2; D possibly corresponds to TRBD1 (6 bases). There are 13 residues in the CDR3. V was shortened by 5 bases and J by 5 bases, with 12 bases between the two germline ends. CDR1 SGHTA and CDR2 FQGNSA come from the germline V gene. The CDR3 DNA follows: TGTGCCAGCAGCCAAGGGGGAGGGTATGGCTACACCTTC. This gives the protein CASSQGGGYGYTF.

This chain connects TRBV6-5 to TRBJ1-3; D is uncertain. The CDR3 extends over 12 amino acids. With 6 bases removed from V and 0 bases from J, the gap between germline ends came to 3 bases. Germline V CDR1 and CDR2: MNHEY, SVGAGI. The CDR3: CASRFSGNTIYF. DNA of the CDR3: TGTGCCAGCAGGTTCTCTGGAAACACCATATATTTT.

The chain joins TRBV4-3 to TRBJ2-3; perhaps TRBD2 as D (6 bases). V lost 1 base and J lost 0, with 8 bases in between. This CDR3 region has 15 residues. Germline values: CDR1 LGHNA, CDR2 YSLEER. The CDR3 sequence: CASSQVRGSTDTQYF. For the CDR3, the DNA is TGCGCCAGCAGCCAAGTCCGGGGGAGCACAGATACGCAGTATTTT.

The chain recombines TRBV7-6 with TRBJ1-1; 8 nucleotides align to TRBD1. CDR1 SGHVS and CDR2 FNYEAQ come from the germline V gene. The CDR3 consists of 16 residues. Losses at the gene ends were 5 bases for V and 0 bases for J; bases not matched to a gene: 8. As DNA, the CDR3 is TGTGCCAGCAGCCCGCGGACAGGGAGAATGAACACTGAAGCTTTCTTT. Its translation is CASSPRTGRMNTEAFF.

This rearrangement joins TRBV28 to TRBJ1-3, with 8 bases that match TRBD1. Germline V lookup: CDR1 MDHEN, CDR2 SYDVKM. V lost 6 bases, J lost 4 bases, and 23 bases stayed unmatched. This CDR3 comprises 20 residues. The CDR3 region has the DNA TGTGCCAGCAGCCCCGTGGTAGTAACGGGAGGTGGGGACAGGGGAAACACCATATATTTT. This sequence encodes CASSPVVVTGGGDRGNTIYF.

The chain links TRBV3-1 (or the pseudogene TRBV3-2) to TRBJ2-1; D might be TRBD1 (5 bases). Germline CDR1 is LGHDT and CDR2 is YNNKEL (reference sequence). The V and J ends lost 1 base and 0 bases respectively, with 13 bases between them. The CDR3 covers 17 residues. In DNA form, the CDR3 reads TGTGCCAGCAGCCAAGTTACAGGCAGGGCCTCCTACAATGAGCAGTTCTTC. It translates to CASSQVTGRASYNEQFF.

The rearrangement links TRBV9 to TRBJ1-1; D is unresolved. CDR1 SGDLS and CDR2 YYNGEE come from the germline V gene. The germline V and J ends were trimmed by 3 bases and 4 bases, with 16 bases remaining between them. This CDR3 is built from 15 residues. CDR3 sequence reads: CASSASRNGGTEAFF. CDR3 bases: TGTGCCAGCAGCGCCTCCCGGAACGGCGGCACTGAAGCTTTCTTT.

The V call is TRBV6-6, the J call TRBJ2-5; 13 bases match TRBD2. Looked up from germline, CDR1 is MNHNY and CDR2 is SVGAGI (reference sequence). V trimming: 5 bases; J trimming: 4 bases; junction bases outside the gene matches: 7. The CDR3 has 16 residues. The CDR3 nucleotides are TGTGCCAGCAGTCCTTCCAGACTAGCGGGGGGAGAGACCCAGTACTTC. The encoded protein is CASSPSRLAGGETQYF.

The chain has TRBV5-6 and TRBJ1-2, with D unclear. Trimming took 0 bases from V and 2 from J, leaving 17 bases between them. CDR3 length: 17 residues. The germline CDR1 and CDR2 sequences are SGHDT and YYEEEE. CDR3 nucleotides: TGTGCCAGCAGCTTGGATCCCCGGGTAGGAACCAACTATGGCTACACCTTC. This codes for CASSLDPRVGTNYGYTF.

The genes are TRBV7-9 and TRBJ2-5, with 8 nucleotides matching TRBD2. This CDR3 has 16 residues. CDR1 SEHNR and CDR2 FQNEAQ come from the germline V gene (reference sequence). Trimming took 5 bases from V and 4 from J; bases not matched to a gene: 12. The CDR3 bases are TGTGCCAGCAGCAGTTCCGGGACTAGTTTTTCAGAGACCCAGTACTTC. Translating it yields CASSSSGTSFSETQYF.

V gene TRBV18 combines with J gene TRBJ1-6; maybe TRBD1 (5 bases). CDR1 is KGHSH, CDR2 LQKENI, per germline. The CDR3 is made up of 16 amino acids. With 6 bases removed from V and 0 bases from J, the gap between germline ends came to 12 bases. CDR3 region: CASSLGTSSYNSPLHF. The CDR3 coding sequence is TGTGCCAGCTCGCTCGGGACCAGCTCCTATAATTCACCCCTCCACTTT.

For this clone: Other DNA sequences in the same sample also yield this CDR3. The gene calls are TRBV30 and TRBJ1-3; no clear D. V lost 2 bases to trimming and J lost 1 base, with 6 bases between them. Per the germline V gene, CDR1 is GTSNPN and CDR2 is SVGIG (reference sequence). This CDR3 has 13 residues. Here the CDR3 reads CAWSLGSGNTIYF. The CDR3 DNA follows: TGTGCCTGGAGTCTGGGTTCTGGAAACACCATATATTTT.

The rearrangement uses TRBV5-5 and TRBJ2-3; D is possibly TRBD2 (6 bases). Germline V CDR1 and CDR2: SGHKS, YYEKEE (reference sequence). The V end lost 0 bases, the J end lost 6 bases, and 17 bases lay between the germline ends. The CDR3 totals 16 residues. In nucleotides, the CDR3 is TGTGCCAGCAGCTTGGGACTAGGCGAGACATGGGATACGCAGTATTTT. It is translated as CASSLGLGETWDTQYF.

The rearrangement uses TRBV28 and TRBJ2-1; D is perhaps TRBD2 (7 bases). CDR1 MDHEN and CDR2 SYDVKM come from the germline V gene. The CDR3 runs to 16 residues. With 4 bases removed from V and 7 bases from J, the gap between germline ends came to 20 bases. The CDR3: CASSSPVGGGFNEQFF. The CDR3, as DNA: TGTGCCAGCAGTTCTCCCGTAGGGGGGGGGTTTAATGAGCAGTTCTTC.

The chain is built from TRBV4-1 and TRBJ2-6; D remains unclear. The V end was cut by 4 bases, the J end by 0 bases, with 22 bases between. Germline V gene data show CDR1 as MGHRA and CDR2 as YSYEKL. The CDR3 is 20 residues long. The CDR3 DNA reads TGCGCCAGCAGCCCCCGGTATATTACCCCCTCGAGCTCTGGGGCCAACGTCCTGACTTTC. Protein sequence: CASSPRYITPSSSGANVLTF.

This chain links TRBV6-2 or TRBV6-3 with TRBJ1-1, with a weak D call TRBD1 (5 bases). CDR1 is MNHEY, CDR2 SVGEGT, per germline. The CDR3 totals 16 residues. V lost 4 bases and J 5 bases, leaving 20 bases between the germline ends. CDR3 DNA: TGTGCCAGCAGTTCCAATATAGCAGGGAGGTGGACTGAAGCTTTCTTT. Residues: CASSSNIAGRWTEAFF.